The 25 T cell receptor beta chains listed next were all sequenced from one sample in a study of T cell responses to AZD1222 COVID-19 vaccine. The data were produced by immunoSEQ multiplex PCR, yet TCRdb's version contains in-frame clones alone and is incomplete. The sample has fewer than 110,000 clones, 70% to 90% seen once. The sequencing used peripheral blood, collected 28 days after the second AZD1222 dose. Receptor source: an adult who received the AZD1222 COVID-19 vaccine.

The chain joins TRBV5-6 to TRBJ2-7; 9 positions match TRBD1. The germline gives CDR1 SGHDT, CDR2 YYEEEE. The CDR3 spans 14 residues. V shed 0 bases, J shed 3 bases, and the junction held 1 base outside the gene matches. CDR3 in DNA: TGTGCCAGCAGCTTGGCGGGACAGGGCTACGAGCAGTACTTC. Protein product: CASSLAGQGYEQYF.

The genes are TRBV12-5 and TRBJ1-5, with TRBD1 matching 7 bases. The CDR3 length is 14 residues. The germline gives CDR1 LGHNT, CDR2 FRNRAP. Trimming removed 7 bases from V and 6 bases from J; junction bases left unmatched: 9. CDR3 nucleotide sequence: TGTGCTAGTGCCCCAGGGGGAAACAGTCAGCCCCAGCATTTT. This gives the protein CASAPGGNSQPQHF.

V is TRBV6-5 and J is TRBJ2-7; D is unclear. The CDR3 runs to 14 residues. From germline, CDR1 is MNHEY and CDR2 SVGAGI. The V and J ends lost 6 bases and 0 bases respectively, with 12 bases between them. CDR3 nucleotides: TGTGCCAGCAGAGAGAGGCTGGACTCCTACGAGCAGTACTTC. Translated, it gives CASRERLDSYEQYF.

This chain uses TRBV27 with TRBJ2-3; TRBD2 agrees at 7 bases. Germline V gene lookup returns CDR1 MNHEY and CDR2 SMNVEV (reference sequence). The CDR3 is made up of 20 amino acids. The trim removed 5 bases at V and 0 bases at J, leaving 20 bases unmatched. CDR3 region: CASSPRTSSRPNTSTDTQYF. CDR3 nucleotides: TGTGCCAGCAGTCCAAGGACTAGTTCTAGACCGAACACTAGCACAGATACGCAGTATTTT.

The genes are TRBV6-5 and TRBJ2-3, with 8 bases identical to TRBD2. Trimming cost V 0 bases and J 3 bases; bases outside gene matches: 5. The CDR3 runs to 16 residues. CDR1 and CDR2 from the germline V gene are MNHEY and SVGAGI. CDR3 bases: TGTGCCAGCAGTTACTCGTCTCGGGGGGGAACAGATACGCAGTATTTT. This gives the protein CASSYSSRGGTDTQYF.

The chain uses TRBV9 and TRBJ1-3, with D maybe TRBD1 (6 bases). This CDR3 is 17 amino acids long. Germline V gene data show CDR1 as SGDLS and CDR2 as YYNGEE. Trimming cost V 0 bases and J 0 bases, with 13 bases left between them. The CDR3 spells CASSVVGGQLSGNTIYF. DNA for the CDR3: TGTGCCAGCAGCGTAGTGGGCGGACAGCTCTCTGGAAACACCATATATTTT.

This chain links TRBV18 with TRBJ1-3, with 7 bases fitting TRBD1. CDR3 length: 13 residues. Germline lookup yields CDR1 KGHSH and CDR2 LQKENI. The J segment lost 6 bases and the V segment lost 6 bases, leaving 5 bases of the junction unmatched. The CDR3 coding sequence is TGTGCCAGCTCCCGGGACAGCGTAAACACCATATATTTT. It codes for CASSRDSVNTIYF.

The chain recombines TRBV28 with TRBJ1-5; weak D call: TRBD1 (5 bases). Trimming left V 5 bases short and J 5 bases short, with 13 bases between. Germline-derived CDR1 and CDR2 are MDHEN and SYDVKM. This CDR3 contains 14 residues. The CDR3: CASSPGGDYQPQHF. In DNA form, the CDR3 reads TGTGCCAGCAGTCCGGGGGGGGATTATCAGCCCCAGCATTTT.

The V call is TRBV14, the J call TRBJ1-6, with D maybe TRBD1 (6 bases). The CDR3 is 16 residues long. Germline CDR1 is SGHDN and CDR2 is FVKESK. V was clipped by 4 bases and J by 2 bases, with 12 bases between them. CDR3: CASSPTGQTYNSPLHF. The CDR3 bases are TGTGCCAGCAGCCCAACCGGACAGACCTATAATTCACCCCTCCACTTT.

V and J are TRBV20-1 and TRBJ2-7; D may be TRBD1 (6 bases). CDR3 length: 14 residues. Between the trimmed V and J ends, which lost 3 bases and 5 bases, there was a span of 17 bases. Germline CDR1 is DFQATT and CDR2 is SNEGSKA (reference sequence). CDR3 coding DNA: TGCAGTGCTAGTGCAGGCAGGGGTGGCAACGAGCAGTACTTC. Protein: CSASAGRGGNEQYF.

The chain uses TRBV6-1 and TRBJ1-5, with D hard to call. Germline assignment: CDR1 MNHNS and CDR2 SASEGT. This CDR3 is 13 amino acids long. Trimming stripped 10 bases from V and 0 bases from J, with 10 bases between. The CDR3 DNA reads TGTGCCACCATGGGGAGTAGCAATCAGCCCCAGCATTTT. Residues: CATMGSSNQPQHF.

The CDR3 here is CASSEGFQPQHF. The CDR3 DNA sequence: TGTGCCAGCAGTGAAGGGTTTCAGCCCCAGCATTTT. The V gene is TRBV6-1, the J gene TRBJ1-5; D unclear. From germline, CDR1 is MNHNS and CDR2 SASEGT. The CDR3 length is 12 residues. The V gene lost 1 base and the J gene lost 6 bases, with 4 bases spanning the gap.

The gene calls are TRBV18 and TRBJ1-5; weak D call: TRBD1 (6 bases). V lost 5 bases and J 0 bases, leaving 11 bases between the germline ends. Germline V lookup: CDR1 KGHSH, CDR2 LQKENI. There are 15 residues in the CDR3. CDR3 coding DNA: TGTGCCAGCTCAATCAGGGGAGATAGCAATCAGCCCCAGCATTTT. This codes for CASSIRGDSNQPQHF.

V and J are TRBV7-8 and TRBJ2-7; tentatively, D is TRBD2 (7 bases). Between the trimmed V and J ends, which lost 10 bases and 0 bases, there was a span of 19 bases. Germline V gene lookup returns CDR1 SGHVS and CDR2 FQNEAQ. This CDR3 spans 15 amino acids. The CDR3 here is CATWGPGRDSYEQYF. CDR3 in DNA: TGTGCCACCTGGGGGCCAGGGAGGGACTCCTACGAGCAGTACTTC. Complete variable domain (other parts from reference TRBV7-8 and TRBJ2-7): GAGVSQSPRYKVAKRGQDVALRCDPISGHVSLFWYQQALGQGPEFLTYFQNEAQLDKSGLPSDRFFAERPEGSVSTLKIQRTQQEDSAVYLCATWGPGRDSYEQYFGPGTRLTVT.

This clone was counted a few times. This rearrangement joins TRBV6-2 or TRBV6-3 to TRBJ1-1; 12 positions match TRBD1. Germline V gene sequence: CDR1 MNHEY, CDR2 SVGEGT. The CDR3 has 16 residues. The V segment lost 2 bases and the J segment 0 bases; nucleotides outside the gene matches: 1. DNA for the CDR3: TGTGCCAGCAGTTACGGGACAGGGGGCCTGAACACTGAAGCTTTCTTT. Its translation: CASSYGTGGLNTEAFF.

This clone was picked up a small number of times. The rearrangement links TRBV12-3 or TRBV12-4 to TRBJ1-2; D is undetermined. V shed 2 bases and J shed 8 bases, with 9 bases lying between them. The CDR3 length is 12 residues. CDR3 sequence (DNA): TGTGCCAGCAGTTTAAGCGGGGAGGGCTACACCTTC. Translated, it gives CASSLSGEGYTF.

This clone was recorded once. The V gene is TRBV7-9, the J gene TRBJ1-2; a possible D gene is TRBD1 (5 bases). V lost 1 base and J 5 bases, leaving 14 bases between the germline ends. Germline CDR1 reads SEHNR; CDR2 reads FQNEAQ (reference sequence). This CDR3 has 15 residues. The CDR3 DNA reads TGTGCCAGCAGCTTAGAAGCAGGGCCTGAATATGGCTACACCTTC. This gives the protein CASSLEAGPEYGYTF.

This chain uses TRBV14 with TRBJ1-4, with no clear D. This CDR3 is built from 15 residues. Trimming took off 0 bases at V and 6 bases at J, with 11 bases between the two ends. Germline lookup yields CDR1 SGHDN and CDR2 FVKESK. CDR3 in DNA: TGTGCCAGCAGCCAAGACCCAGGAATAGATGAAAAACTGTTTTTT. Translating gives CASSQDPGIDEKLFF.

The chain has TRBV19 and TRBJ1-3; D possibly corresponds to TRBD1 (5 bases). Trimming stripped 7 bases from V and 0 bases from J, with 16 bases between. The germline V gene encodes CDR1 LNHDA and CDR2 SQIVND (reference sequence). The CDR3 sequence is 16 residues long. The CDR3 protein is CASTTPGSLSGNTIYF. DNA for the CDR3: TGTGCCAGTACCACCCCAGGGAGCCTCTCTGGAAACACCATATATTTT.

The chain carries TRBV7-6 and TRBJ2-7, with a weak D call TRBD2 (7 bases). The CDR3 contains 15 residues. CDR1 SGHVS and CDR2 FNYEAQ come from the germline V gene. Deletions cut 0 bases from V and 5 bases from J, with 14 bases between. CDR3 residues: CASSLAWGEGDEQYF. The CDR3 nucleotides read TGTGCCAGCAGCTTAGCGTGGGGGGAGGGGGACGAGCAGTACTTC.

V usage is TRBV28 and J usage is TRBJ1-4, with TRBD1 matching over 9 bases. The CDR3 is 15 amino acids. Trimming took 7 bases from V and 8 from J; bases not matched to a gene: 11. Germline V gene data show CDR1 as MDHEN and CDR2 as SYDVKM. The CDR3 loop is CASTSPGQGPEKLFF. CDR3 nucleotides: TGTGCCAGCACCTCACCCGGACAGGGGCCCGAAAAACTGTTTTTT. Full variable domain (outside the CDR3, taken from reference TRBV28 and TRBJ1-4): DVKVTQSSRYLVKRTGEKVFLECVQDMDHENMFWYRQDPGLGLRLIYFSYDVKMKEKGDIPEGYSVSREKKERFSLILESASTNQTSMYLCASTSPGQGPEKLFFGSGTQLSVL.

The V and J genes are TRBV7-9 and TRBJ1-1; a possible D gene is TRBD1 (5 bases). The CDR3 has 12 residues. CDR1 and CDR2 from the germline V gene are SEHNR and FQNEAQ (reference sequence). The germline V and J ends were trimmed by 9 bases and 3 bases, with 11 bases remaining between them. The DNA for the CDR3 is TGTGCCAGTGGGGGTTTGGACACTGAAGCTTTCTTT. This codes for CASGGLDTEAFF.

This clone occurred once. The genes are TRBV6-5 and TRBJ1-5; possibly TRBD1 for D (5 bases). Germline lookup yields CDR1 MNHEY and CDR2 SVGAGI. V was pared by 4 bases and J by 2 bases, with 15 bases between. The CDR3 runs to 16 residues. CDR3 loop: CASSSGHLVGNQPQHF. CDR3 DNA: TGTGCCAGCAGTTCTGGACATTTAGTGGGCAATCAGCCCCAGCATTTT.

The genes are TRBV7-2 and TRBJ1-2; 8 bases match TRBD1. The CDR3 is 17 residues long. V lost 7 bases and J lost 8; bases outside the gene matches: 21. Germline CDR1 reads SGHTA; CDR2 reads FQGNSA. In DNA, the CDR3 is TGTGCCAGCACCTTTAGCGCCGGGACAGGCCCGGGAGGCGGCTACACCTTC. It encodes CASTFSAGTGPGGGYTF.

CDR3 coding DNA: TGTGCCAGCAGCCAGATCGGAGGGGACACTGAAGCTTTCTTT. Amino acid sequence: CASSQIGGDTEAFF. The chain links TRBV7-9 to TRBJ1-1; the D gene is possibly TRBD1 (5 bases). This CDR3 spans 14 amino acids. V lost 5 bases, J lost 3 bases, and 13 bases lay in between. The germline V gene has CDR1 SEHNR and CDR2 FQNEAQ (reference sequence).